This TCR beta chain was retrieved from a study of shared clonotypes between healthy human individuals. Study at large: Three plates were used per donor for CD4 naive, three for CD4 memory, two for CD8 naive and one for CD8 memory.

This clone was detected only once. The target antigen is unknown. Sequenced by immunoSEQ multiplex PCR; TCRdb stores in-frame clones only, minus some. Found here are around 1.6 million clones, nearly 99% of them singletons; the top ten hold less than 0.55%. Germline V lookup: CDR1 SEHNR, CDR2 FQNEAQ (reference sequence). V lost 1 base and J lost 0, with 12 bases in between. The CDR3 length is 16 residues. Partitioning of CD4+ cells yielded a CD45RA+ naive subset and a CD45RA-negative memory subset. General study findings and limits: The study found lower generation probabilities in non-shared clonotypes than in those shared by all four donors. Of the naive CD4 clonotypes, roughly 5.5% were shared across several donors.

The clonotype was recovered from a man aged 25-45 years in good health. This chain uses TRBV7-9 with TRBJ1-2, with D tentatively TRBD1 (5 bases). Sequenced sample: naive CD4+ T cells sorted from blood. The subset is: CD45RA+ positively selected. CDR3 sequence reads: CASSLEGKTANYGYTF. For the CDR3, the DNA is TGTGCCAGCAGCTTAGAGGGGAAAACAGCTAACTATGGCTACACCTTC.